This T cell receptor (beta chain) was captured in a study of shared clonotypes between healthy human individuals. Sequencing was performed with immunoSEQ multiplex PCR; in TCRdb, only in-frame clones are kept and a portion is missing. The table shows 2 million to 2.5 million clones, with about 90% occurring only once. V dropped 4 bases and J dropped 5; count of bases not matched to a gene: 5. This CDR3 contains 15 residues. The germline V gene has CDR1 SEHNR and CDR2 FQNEAQ (reference sequence). This sequence was found in a young man in good health. Some clones in this sample may be carry-over from other donors' samples. The sample consisted of naive CD4+ T cells from PBMCs. Noted subset: CD45RA+ positively selected. The chain combines TRBV7-9 with TRBJ2-3; 11 nucleotides agree with TRBD2. CDR3 in amino acids: CASSSLAGGGDTQYF. CDR3 coding DNA: TGTGCCAGCAGCTCCCTAGCGGGAGGAGGAGATACGCAGTATTTT.